This TCR beta chain was captured in a study of blood T cell repertoires in COVID-19. The overall study: The origin of the acute and convalescent COVID-19 samples was the United States, Italy and Spain. Sample material is recorded as cDNA or gDNA derived from T cells, B-cell-depleted T cells, or PBMCs.

Germline loops: CDR1 SGDLS, CDR2 YYNGEE. CDR3 length: 17 amino acids. Trimming pared 2 bases from V and 5 bases from J, leaving 19 bases between. Original handling: Nucleated cell counts were estimated from reference gene primer amplification. Here immunoSEQ multiplex PCR was the method, and the copy in TCRdb shows in-frame clones only, minus some. Clone size and the V and J calls come from that table; the DNA yielded D and trimming. Among some 89,000 clones listed, over 75% were seen once. This sequence joins TRBV9 and TRBJ2-2, with D maybe TRBD2 (6 bases). This TCR was sampled from a man aged 55 to 70 with acute or convalescent COVID-19. Sequenced input: peripheral blood. CDR3 in DNA: TGTGCCAGCAGCGTGCCTTCCAGCGGGTTCGGGACCGGGGAGCTGTTTTTT. Translation: CASSVPSSGFGTGELFF.